This record concerns one TCR beta chain sequence. The data originate from a study of blood T cell repertoires in COVID-19. This CDR3 region has 16 residues. Germline values: CDR1 KGHSH, CDR2 LQKENI. V lost 6 bases to trimming and J lost 4 bases; unmatched junction nucleotides: 13. TCRdb's table, derived via immunoSEQ multiplex PCR, lists solely in-frame clones and lacks some. The sample records about 83,000 clones, approximately 90% being singletons. The chain joins TRBV18 to TRBJ1-2; the match to TRBD1 covers 8 bases. Sequencing input: peripheral blood. This receptor was taken from a woman in her forties or fifties with active or convalescent COVID-19. The CDR3 DNA sequence: TGTGCCAGCTCTCCCGCCCCAGGGGGCTCGGGCTATGGCTACACCTTC. Encoded protein: CASSPAPGGSGYGYTF.